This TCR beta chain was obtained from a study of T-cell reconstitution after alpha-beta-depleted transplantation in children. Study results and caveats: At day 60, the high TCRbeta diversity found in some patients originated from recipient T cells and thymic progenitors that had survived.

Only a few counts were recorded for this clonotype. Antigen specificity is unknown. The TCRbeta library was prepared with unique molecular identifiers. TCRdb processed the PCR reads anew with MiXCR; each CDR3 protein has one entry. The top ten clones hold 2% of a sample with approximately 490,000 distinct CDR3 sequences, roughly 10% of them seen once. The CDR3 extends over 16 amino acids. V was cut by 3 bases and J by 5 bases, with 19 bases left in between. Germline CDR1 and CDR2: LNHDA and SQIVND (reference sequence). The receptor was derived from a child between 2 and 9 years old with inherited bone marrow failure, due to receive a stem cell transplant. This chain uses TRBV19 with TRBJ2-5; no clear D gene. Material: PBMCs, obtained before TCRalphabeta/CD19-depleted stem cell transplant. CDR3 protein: CASSMLGRWLFETQYF. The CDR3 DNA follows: TGTGCCAGTAGTATGTTAGGCAGGTGGCTTTTCGAGACCCAGTACTTC.